The clone carrying this T cell receptor beta chain was counted between two and nine times. TCRdb re-analysed the 5' RACE reads in MiXCR, keeping a single row per CDR3 protein. The sample includes about 340,000 distinct CDR3 sequences, approximately 12% of them seen just once. These data come from a study of T cells after yellow fever vaccination. V was clipped by 4 bases and J by 1 base, with 11 bases between them. CDR1 DFQATT and CDR2 SNEGSKA come from the germline V gene (reference sequence). The CDR3 totals 15 residues. Specimen: CD4+ T cells sorted from PBMCs, collected 15 days after the yellow fever booster vaccination. This rearrangement joins TRBV20-1 to TRBJ2-6; no definite D call. The sequence came from a man aged 18 to 30 who received the YFV17D yellow fever vaccine. The CDR3 nucleotides read TGCAGTGCTACCCTCCGTGTATCTGGGGCCAACGTCCTGACTTTC. This sequence encodes CSATLRVSGANVLTF.